The entry below describes one T cell receptor (beta chain). The antigen remains unidentified. The data were taken from a study of PD-L1 blockade in urothelial cancer. General study points: Pretreatment blood TCR clonality under the median forecast improved survival.

The CDR3 sequence is 13 residues long. Clones were sequenced by immunoSEQ multiplex PCR, and TCRdb holds only the in-frame ones, with some missing. The data hold about 90,000 clones, with around four fifths observed a single time. As to time point: peripheral blood 6 weeks after treatment start. This sequence originates from a man between 65 and 85 years old with urothelial cancer. This chain uses TRBV21-1 with TRBJ2-7; no check of the table's D call, TRBD2, against the DNA was made. TRBV21-1 is a documented pseudogene. The sequencing here drew on PBMCs, taken around atezolizumab (anti-PD-L1) treatment. The CDR3 DNA is TGTGCCAGCACGACGACTAGCACCCACGAGCAGTACTTC. Amino acids: CASTTTSTHEQYF.